This TCR beta chain was profiled in a study of CD8+ T cells in alopecia areata. Study observations and caveats: Patients displayed less clarity in TCR sharing than mice, a finding possibly related to HLA. Higher clonality and more expanded CD8+ clones appeared in lesional than normal scalp.

The sequencing template was cDNA reverse transcribed from extracted RNA. The protocol was immunoSEQ multiplex PCR, while the TCRdb copy is restricted to in-frame clones and leaves out a portion. Of more than 100,000 clones in the sample, 55% were seen once. This clone was detected only once. Its matching antigen is unknown. PBMC-derived CD4+ and CD8+ T cells were sorted. This TCR was sampled from a human donor in good health. Sequencing was performed on CD4+ T cells sorted from blood.

The CDR3 sequence is CASSPTGDGYYEQYF. The CDR3 DNA is TGTGCCAGCAGCCCCACCGGGGACGGGTACTACGAGCAGTACTTC. This rearrangement joins TRBV7-2 to TRBJ2-7; D may correspond to TRBD1 or TRBD2 (5 bases each). Trimming took 5 bases from V and 3 from J, leaving 17 bases between them. The CDR3 spans 15 residues. Germline V CDR1 and CDR2: SGHTA, FQGNSA.